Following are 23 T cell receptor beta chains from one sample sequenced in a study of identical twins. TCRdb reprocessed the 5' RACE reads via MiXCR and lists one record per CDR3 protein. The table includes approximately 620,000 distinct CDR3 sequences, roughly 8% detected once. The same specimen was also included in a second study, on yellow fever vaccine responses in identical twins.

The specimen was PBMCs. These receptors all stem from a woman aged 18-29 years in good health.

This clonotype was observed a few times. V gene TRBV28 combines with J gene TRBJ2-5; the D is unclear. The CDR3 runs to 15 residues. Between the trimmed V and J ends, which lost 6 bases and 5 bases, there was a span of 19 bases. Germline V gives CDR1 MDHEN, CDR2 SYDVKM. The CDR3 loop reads CASSLGAVPPETQYF. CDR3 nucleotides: TGTGCCAGCAGCTTAGGTGCGGTTCCTCCGGAGACCCAGTACTTC.

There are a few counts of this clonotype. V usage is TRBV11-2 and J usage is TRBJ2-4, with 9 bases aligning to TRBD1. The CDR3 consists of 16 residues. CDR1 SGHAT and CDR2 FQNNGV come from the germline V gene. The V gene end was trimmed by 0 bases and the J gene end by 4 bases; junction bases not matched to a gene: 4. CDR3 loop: CASSLDLGQGKNIQYF. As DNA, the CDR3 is TGTGCCAGCAGCTTAGATCTCGGACAGGGGAAAAACATTCAGTACTTC.

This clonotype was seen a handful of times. CDR3 in amino acids: CASSARLSSGGSYEQYF. Written as DNA, the CDR3 is TGTGCCAGCAGCGCCCGTCTTAGTAGCGGAGGGTCCTACGAGCAGTACTTC. The chain couples TRBV9 to TRBJ2-7, with D possibly TRBD2 on 6 matching bases. Germline-derived CDR1 and CDR2 are SGDLS and YYNGEE. Trimming took 3 bases from V and 1 from J, leaving 20 bases between them. This CDR3 region has 17 residues.

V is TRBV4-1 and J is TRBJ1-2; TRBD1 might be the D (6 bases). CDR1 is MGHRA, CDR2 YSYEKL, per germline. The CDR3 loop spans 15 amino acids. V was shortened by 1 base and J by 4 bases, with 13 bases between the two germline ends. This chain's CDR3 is CASSQVLTGTYGYTF. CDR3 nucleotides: TGCGCCAGCAGCCAAGTCCTCACAGGGACCTATGGCTACACCTTC.

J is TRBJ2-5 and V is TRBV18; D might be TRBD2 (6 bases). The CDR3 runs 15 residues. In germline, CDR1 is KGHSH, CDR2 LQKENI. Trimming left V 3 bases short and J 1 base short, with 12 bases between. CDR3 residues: CASSPEGRVQETQYF. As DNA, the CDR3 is TGTGCCAGCTCACCGGAGGGTCGAGTCCAAGAGACCCAGTACTTC.

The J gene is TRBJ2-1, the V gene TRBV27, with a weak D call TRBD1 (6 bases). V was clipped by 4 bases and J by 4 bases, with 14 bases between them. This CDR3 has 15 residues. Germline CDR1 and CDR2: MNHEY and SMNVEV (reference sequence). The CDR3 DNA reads TGTGCCAGCAGTTCCGGACAGCACTTTTACAATGAGCAGTTCTTC. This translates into CASSSGQHFYNEQFF.

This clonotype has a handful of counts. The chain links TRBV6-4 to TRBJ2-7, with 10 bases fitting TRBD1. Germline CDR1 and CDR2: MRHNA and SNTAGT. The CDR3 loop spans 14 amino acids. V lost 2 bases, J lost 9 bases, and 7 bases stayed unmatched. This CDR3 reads CASSDPGQGDGQYF. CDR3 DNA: TGTGCCAGCAGTGACCCCGGACAGGGGGATGGGCAGTACTTC.

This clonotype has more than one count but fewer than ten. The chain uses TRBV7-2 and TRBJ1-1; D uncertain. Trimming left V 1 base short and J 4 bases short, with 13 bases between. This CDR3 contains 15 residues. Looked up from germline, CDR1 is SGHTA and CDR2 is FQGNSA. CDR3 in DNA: TGTGCCAGCAGCTTAGGGGGAAGGCGGGGCACTGAAGCTTTCTTT. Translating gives CASSLGGRRGTEAFF.

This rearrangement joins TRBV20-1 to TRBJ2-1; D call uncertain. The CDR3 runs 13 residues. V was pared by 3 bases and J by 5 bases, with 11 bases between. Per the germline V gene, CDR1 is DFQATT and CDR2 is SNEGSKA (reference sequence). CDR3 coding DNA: TGCAGTGCTAGGACAATCTCTCACAATGAGCAGTTCTTC. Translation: CSARTISHNEQFF.

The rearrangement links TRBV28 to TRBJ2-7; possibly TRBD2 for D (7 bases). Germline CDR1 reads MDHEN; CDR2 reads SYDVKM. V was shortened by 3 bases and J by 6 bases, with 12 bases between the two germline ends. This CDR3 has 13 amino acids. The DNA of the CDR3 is TGTGCCAGCAGTTTGGGGGGGCCTGGCGAGCAGTACTTC. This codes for CASSLGGPGEQYF. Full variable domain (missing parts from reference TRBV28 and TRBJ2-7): DVKVTQSSRYLVKRTGEKVFLECVQDMDHENMFWYRQDPGLGLRLIYFSYDVKMKEKGDIPEGYSVSREKKERFSLILESASTNQTSMYLCASSLGGPGEQYFGPGTRLTVT.

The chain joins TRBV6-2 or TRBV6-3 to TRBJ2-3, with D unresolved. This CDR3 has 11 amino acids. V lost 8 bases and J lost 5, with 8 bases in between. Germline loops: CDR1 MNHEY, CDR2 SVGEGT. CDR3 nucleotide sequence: TGTGCCAGCGGCACGGGAGATACGCAGTATTTT. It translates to CASGTGDTQYF.

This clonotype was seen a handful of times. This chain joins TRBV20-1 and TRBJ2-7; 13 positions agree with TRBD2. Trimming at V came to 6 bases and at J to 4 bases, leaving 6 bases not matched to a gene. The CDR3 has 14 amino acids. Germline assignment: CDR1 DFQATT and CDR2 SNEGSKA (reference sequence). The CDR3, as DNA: TGCAGTGCCCCGTGGGGACTAGCGGGATACGAGCAGTACTTC. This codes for CSAPWGLAGYEQYF.

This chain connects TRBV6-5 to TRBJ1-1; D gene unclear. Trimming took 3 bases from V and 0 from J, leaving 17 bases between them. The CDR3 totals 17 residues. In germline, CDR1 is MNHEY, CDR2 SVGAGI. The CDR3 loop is CASSYPHSGQMNTEAFF. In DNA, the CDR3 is TGTGCCAGCAGTTATCCCCATTCTGGCCAGATGAACACTGAAGCTTTCTTT.

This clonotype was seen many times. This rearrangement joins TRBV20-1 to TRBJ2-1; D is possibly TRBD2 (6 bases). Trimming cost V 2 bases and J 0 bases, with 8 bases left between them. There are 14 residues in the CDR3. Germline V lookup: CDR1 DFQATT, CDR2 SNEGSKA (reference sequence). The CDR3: CSARLASSYNEQFF. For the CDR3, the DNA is TGCAGTGCTAGACTAGCGAGCTCCTACAATGAGCAGTTCTTC.

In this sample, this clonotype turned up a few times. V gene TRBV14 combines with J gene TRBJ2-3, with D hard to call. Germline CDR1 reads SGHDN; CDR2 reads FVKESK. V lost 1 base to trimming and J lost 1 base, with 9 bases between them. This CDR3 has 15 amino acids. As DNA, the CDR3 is TGTGCCAGCAGCCAAGTTTTTACTCGCACAGATACGCAGTATTTT. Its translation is CASSQVFTRTDTQYF.

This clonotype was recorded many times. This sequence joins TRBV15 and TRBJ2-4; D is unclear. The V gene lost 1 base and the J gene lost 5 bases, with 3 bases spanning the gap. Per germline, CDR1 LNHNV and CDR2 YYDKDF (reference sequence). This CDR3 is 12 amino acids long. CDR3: CATSRVENIQYF. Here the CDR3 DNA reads TGTGCCACCAGCAGAGTAGAAAACATTCAGTACTTC. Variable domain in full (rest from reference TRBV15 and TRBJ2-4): DAMVIQNPRYQVTQFGKPVTLSCSQTLNHNVMYWYQQKSSQAPKLLFHYYDKDFNNEADTPDNFQSRRPNTSFCFLDIRSPGLGDTAMYLCATSRVENIQYFGAGTRLSVL.

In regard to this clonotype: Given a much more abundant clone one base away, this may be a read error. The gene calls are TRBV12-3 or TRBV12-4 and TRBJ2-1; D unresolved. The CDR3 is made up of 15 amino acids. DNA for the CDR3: TGTGCCGGCAGTTTACCGCTGAGCTCCTACAATGAGCAGTTCTTC. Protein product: CAGSLPLSSYNEQFF.

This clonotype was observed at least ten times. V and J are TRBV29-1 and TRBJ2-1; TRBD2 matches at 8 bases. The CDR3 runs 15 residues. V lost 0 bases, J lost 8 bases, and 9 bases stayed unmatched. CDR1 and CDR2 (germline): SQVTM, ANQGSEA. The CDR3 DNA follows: TGCAGCGTTGAAGATCTCGGGAGGGTTGGTGATGAGCAGTTCTTC. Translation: CSVEDLGRVGDEQFF.

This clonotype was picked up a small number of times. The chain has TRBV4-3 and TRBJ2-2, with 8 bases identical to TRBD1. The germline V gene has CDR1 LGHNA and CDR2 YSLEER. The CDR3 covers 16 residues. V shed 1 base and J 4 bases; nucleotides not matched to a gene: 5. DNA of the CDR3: TGCGCCAGCAGCCAAGGGACAGGGACTTTCACCGGGGAGCTGTTTTTT. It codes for CASSQGTGTFTGELFF.

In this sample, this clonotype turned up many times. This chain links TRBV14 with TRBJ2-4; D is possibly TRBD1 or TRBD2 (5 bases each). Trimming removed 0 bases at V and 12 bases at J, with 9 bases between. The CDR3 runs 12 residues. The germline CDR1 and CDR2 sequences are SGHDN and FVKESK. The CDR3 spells CASSQDWGNQYF. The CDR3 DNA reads TGTGCCAGCAGCCAAGATTGGGGGAATCAGTACTTC. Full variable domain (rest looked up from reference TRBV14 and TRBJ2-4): EAGVTQFPSHSVIEKGQTVTLRCDPISGHDNLYWYRRVMGKEIKFLLHFVKESKQDESGMPNNRFLAERTGGTYSTLKVQPAELEDSGVYFCASSQDWGNQYFGAGTRLSVL.

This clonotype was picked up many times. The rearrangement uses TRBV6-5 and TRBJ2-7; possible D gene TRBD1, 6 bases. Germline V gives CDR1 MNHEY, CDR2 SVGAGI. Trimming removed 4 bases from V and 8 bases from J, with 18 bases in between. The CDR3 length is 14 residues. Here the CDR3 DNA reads TGTGCCAGCAGTTCTGACCGGACAGTTTGGAAGCAGTACTTC. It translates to CASSSDRTVWKQYF.

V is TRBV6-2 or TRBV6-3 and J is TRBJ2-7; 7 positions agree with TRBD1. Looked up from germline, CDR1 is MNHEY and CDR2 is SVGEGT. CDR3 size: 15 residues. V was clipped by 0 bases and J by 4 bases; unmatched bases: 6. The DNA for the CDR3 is TGTGCCAGCAGTTACTCGGTGGGACAGCCGTACGAGCAGTACTTC. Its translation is CASSYSVGQPYEQYF.

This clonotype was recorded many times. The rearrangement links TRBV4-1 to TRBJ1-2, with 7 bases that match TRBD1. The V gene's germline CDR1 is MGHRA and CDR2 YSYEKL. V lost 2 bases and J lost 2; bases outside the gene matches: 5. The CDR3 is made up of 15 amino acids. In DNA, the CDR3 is TGCGCCAGCAGCCAAAGAACAGGGGAGAACTATGGCTACACCTTC. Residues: CASSQRTGENYGYTF.